The clone carrying this T cell receptor (beta chain) was seen more than once but under ten times. Its antigen is not identified. The CDR3 has 10 amino acids. Trimming took 4 bases from V and 8 from J, leaving 8 bases between them. Germline assignment: CDR1 SQVTM and CDR2 ANQGSEA. This record comes from a study of cytomegalovirus exposure and HLA in healthy donors. Study-wide background: There were more than 350 genotyped donors. Of these, 81% fell in the genetic ancestry cluster associated with self-reported Caucasian donors.

Study conclusions and caveats: After further analysis at a later stage, 15,000 to 20,000 TCR beta sequences were associated with HLA alleles at 0.05 false discovery rate. Researchers counted approximately 160 TCR beta chains as cytomegalovirus-associated.

The PCR ran on 60 Vbeta and 13 Jbeta primers. Data came from immunoSEQ multiplex PCR; TCRdb stores just in-frame clones and leaves some out. The sample has 90,000 to 100,000 clones, roughly a tenth seen once. Input material: PBMCs. This TCR derives from a man aged 45-65 years in good health and CMV-seropositive. V and J are TRBV29-1 and TRBJ1-1, with D hard to call. CDR3 in DNA: TGCAGCGTTGCTGCCAGGGAAGCTTTCTTT. It specifies CSVAAREAFF.